The 31 T cell receptor beta chains below all came from one sample that was sequenced in a study of blood T cell repertoires in COVID-19. Sequencing was performed with immunoSEQ multiplex PCR; in TCRdb, only in-frame clones are kept and a portion is missing. The table includes under 200,000 clones, more than 85% detected once. The sample consisted of peripheral blood. The receptors were sampled from a woman older than 75 in a cohort sampled during active or convalescent COVID-19.

The genes are TRBV28 and TRBJ2-1, with TRBD1 as a possible D gene (5 bases). The CDR3 covers 13 residues. Trimming took off 3 bases at V and 6 bases at J, with 9 bases between the two ends. Germline CDR1 is MDHEN and CDR2 is SYDVKM. The CDR3 nucleotides are TGTGCCAGCAGTTTGGGGCGTCTCAATGAGCAGTTCTTC. Amino acids: CASSLGRLNEQFF. Complete variable domain (other parts from reference TRBV28 and TRBJ2-1): DVKVTQSSRYLVKRTGEKVFLECVQDMDHENMFWYRQDPGLGLRLIYFSYDVKMKEKGDIPEGYSVSREKKERFSLILESASTNQTSMYLCASSLGRLNEQFFGPGTRLTVL.

This clone was seen many times. The chain couples TRBV19 to TRBJ2-3, with 7 bases fitting TRBD1. From germline, CDR1 is LNHDA and CDR2 SQIVND (reference sequence). The CDR3 length is 14 residues. With 4 bases clipped from V and 5 bases from J, the junction kept 6 bases outside the gene matches. This CDR3 reads CASSTDRDVDTQYF. The CDR3 bases are TGTGCCAGTAGTACCGACAGGGATGTAGATACGCAGTATTTT.

The chain recombines TRBV4-1 with TRBJ2-3; the match to TRBD2 covers 8 bases. The CDR3 totals 15 residues. Germline V gene lookup returns CDR1 MGHRA and CDR2 YSYEKL. After removal of 2 bases from V and 6 bases from J, the junction contained 7 bases not matched to a gene. CDR3 region: CASSQPYGRGDTQYF. As DNA, the CDR3 is TGCGCCAGCAGCCAACCGTACGGGAGGGGGGATACGCAGTATTTT.

This chain's CDR3 is CASSVGTVRNTIYF. The DNA for the CDR3 is TGTGCCAGCAGCGTCGGGACAGTAAGAAACACCATATATTTT. The V call is TRBV9, the J call TRBJ1-3; 7 bases agree with TRBD1. The trim removed 2 bases at V and 5 bases at J, leaving 4 bases unmatched. This CDR3 has 14 amino acids. CDR1 and CDR2 (germline): SGDLS, YYNGEE.

V and J are TRBV3-1 (or the pseudogene TRBV3-2) and TRBJ2-7; 10 bases fit TRBD1. This CDR3 is built from 14 residues. The V segment lost 4 bases and the J segment 6 bases; nucleotides outside the gene matches: 6. CDR1 is LGHDT, CDR2 YNNKEL, per germline (reference sequence). CDR3 sequence (DNA): TGTGCCAGCAGCCGAGGGACAGGGGCGGTCGAGCAGTACTTC. Translating gives CASSRGTGAVEQYF.

The V call is TRBV5-1, the J call TRBJ2-5; TRBD2 matches 10 bases. Per the germline V gene, CDR1 is SGHRS and CDR2 is YFSETQ. CDR3 size: 17 residues. J lost 5 bases, V lost 0 bases, and 10 bases had no gene match. For the CDR3, the DNA is TGCGCCAGCAGCTTGGTACCTAGCGGGAGCAGGTGGGAGACCCAGTACTTC. This translates into CASSLVPSGSRWETQYF.

This clone was counted once. The chain has TRBV5-1 and TRBJ2-5, with 8 bases identical to TRBD1. V shed 0 bases, J shed 5 bases, and the junction held 12 bases outside the gene matches. CDR1 and CDR2 (germline): SGHRS, YFSETQ. The CDR3 totals 17 residues. The CDR3 nucleotides are TGCGCCAGCAGCTTGGGACAGGGGATACCCACCGGGGAGACCCAGTACTTC. Translating gives CASSLGQGIPTGETQYF.

The chain has TRBV5-1 and TRBJ2-5; D gene unclear. CDR1 SGHRS and CDR2 YFSETQ come from the germline V gene. The CDR3 has 12 residues. Trimming took off 4 bases at V and 2 bases at J, with 6 bases between the two ends. CDR3 amino acids: CASSKQQETQYF. The CDR3 bases are TGCGCCAGCAGCAAGCAACAAGAGACCCAGTACTTC.

This rearrangement joins TRBV19 to TRBJ1-3; 9 nucleotides agree with TRBD1. The germline gives CDR1 LNHDA, CDR2 SQIVND (reference sequence). The ends lost 3 bases at V and 2 bases at J; junction bases unmatched: 5. CDR3 size: 16 residues. The CDR3, as DNA: TGTGCCAGTAGTATGAAGAGGACAGGGGCTGGAAACACCATATATTTT. Translated, it gives CASSMKRTGAGNTIYF.

DNA for the CDR3: TGTGCCAGCAGTTACTCGCGCACTCGCAATCAGCCCCAGCATTTT. It encodes CASSYSRTRNQPQHF. V usage is TRBV6-2 or TRBV6-3 and J usage is TRBJ1-5, with D uncertain. The CDR3 is made up of 15 amino acids. The germline CDR1 and CDR2 sequences are MNHEY and SVGEGT. V lost 0 bases and J 2 bases, leaving 8 bases between the germline ends.

CDR3 amino acids: CASSLSGDTTEAFF. The CDR3 DNA follows: TGTGCCAGCAGCTTATCCGGGGACACAACTGAAGCTTTCTTT. The V and J genes are TRBV11-2 and TRBJ1-1; the D gene is possibly TRBD1 (6 bases). Deletions cut 2 bases from V and 5 bases from J, with 12 bases between. The CDR3 contains 14 residues. In germline, CDR1 is SGHAT, CDR2 FQNNGV.

V gene TRBV24-1 combines with J gene TRBJ2-1; 12 bases line up with TRBD2. V trimming: 5 bases; J trimming: 9 bases; junction bases outside the gene matches: 7. The CDR3 extends over 15 amino acids. CDR1 and CDR2 from the germline V gene are KGHDR and SFDVKD. The CDR3 sequence: CATSAPTSGSGEQFF. As DNA, the CDR3 is TGTGCCACCAGTGCCCCGACTAGCGGGAGCGGTGAGCAGTTCTTC.

The V call is TRBV18, the J call TRBJ1-1, with D possibly matching TRBD1 (6 bases). Germline CDR1 KGHSH, CDR2 LQKENI. With 5 bases removed from V and 4 bases from J, the gap between germline ends came to 20 bases. The CDR3 sequence is 16 residues long. The CDR3 loop is CASSFTDSRRFTEAFF. In DNA, the CDR3 is TGTGCCAGCTCATTCACGGACAGTAGGAGATTCACTGAAGCTTTCTTT.

The chain employs TRBV12-2 and TRBJ2-2; the table's TRBD1 call for D was not verified on the DNA. TRBV12-2 is a recognized pseudogene. The CDR3 is 16 residues long. CDR3 DNA: TGTGCAAGTCGCTTAGCGGACAGGGGGAACACCGGGGAGCTGTTTTTT. Translated: CASRLADRGNTGELFF.

This rearrangement joins TRBV2 to TRBJ2-1, with 8 bases identical to TRBD2. The V segment lost 6 bases and the J segment 6 bases; nucleotides outside the gene matches: 7. The CDR3 sequence is 14 residues long. Germline V lookup: CDR1 SNHLY, CDR2 FYNNEI. This CDR3 reads CASSPSGSVNEQFF. As DNA, the CDR3 is TGTGCCAGCAGCCCTAGCGGGTCCGTCAATGAGCAGTTCTTC.

Only one count was recorded for this clone. The V call is TRBV5-1, the J call TRBJ1-2, with 7 bases fitting TRBD1. Germline V gene data show CDR1 as SGHRS and CDR2 as YFSETQ. The J segment lost 0 bases and the V segment lost 0 bases, leaving 5 bases of the junction unmatched. The CDR3 totals 16 residues. The CDR3 DNA follows: TGCGCCAGCAGCTTGGTCCGGGACAGTACTAACTATGGCTACACCTTC. Amino acids: CASSLVRDSTNYGYTF.

V usage is TRBV5-1 and J usage is TRBJ2-1; 11 bases map to TRBD2. The CDR3 consists of 16 residues. Unmatched junction bases numbered 10, after V lost 4 bases and J lost 7 bases. CDR1 and CDR2 (germline): SGHRS, YFSETQ. The CDR3 nucleotides read TGCGCCAGCAGCCGAACTAGCGGGAGCCTCGGGAATGAGCAGTTCTTC. Translating gives CASSRTSGSLGNEQFF.

The genes are TRBV4-1 and TRBJ2-3, with 10 bases fitting TRBD2. Germline V gives CDR1 MGHRA, CDR2 YSYEKL. This CDR3 has 17 amino acids. V dropped 0 bases and J dropped 0; count of bases not matched to a gene: 3. The CDR3 here is CASSQETSGFSTDTQYF. In DNA form, the CDR3 reads TGCGCCAGCAGCCAAGAGACTAGCGGGTTTAGCACAGATACGCAGTATTTT.

The sample holds one count of this clone. The chain is built from TRBV15 and TRBJ1-5; D is undetermined. The CDR3 length is 15 residues. The ends were cut back, 0 bases at V and 9 bases at J, with 15 bases in the middle. Looked up from germline, CDR1 is LNHNV and CDR2 is YYDKDF (reference sequence). The DNA of the CDR3 is TGTGCCACCAGCAGAGATCGGTTTGGCGGAACGCCCCAGCATTTT. Translating it yields CATSRDRFGGTPQHF.

The genes are TRBV24-1 and TRBJ1-2; D unresolved. Trimming removed 3 bases at V and 4 bases at J, with 8 bases between. The CDR3 loop spans 13 amino acids. Germline CDR1 is KGHDR and CDR2 is SFDVKD. The CDR3 sequence: CATSDVGGYGYTF. The CDR3 nucleotides read TGTGCCACCAGTGATGTGGGAGGCTATGGCTACACCTTC.

The CDR3 spells CASRKHETPYEQYF. For the CDR3, the DNA is TGTGCCAGCAGGAAACACGAGACACCCTACGAGCAGTACTTC. The genes are TRBV6-5 and TRBJ2-7; no firm D call. The CDR3 extends over 14 amino acids. Germline lookup yields CDR1 MNHEY and CDR2 SVGAGI. Trimming took off 6 bases at V and 2 bases at J, with 14 bases between the two ends.

This chain joins TRBV3-1 (or the pseudogene TRBV3-2) and TRBJ1-2, with TRBD1 as a possible D gene (5 bases). Germline V gives CDR1 LGHDT, CDR2 YNNKEL (reference sequence). The V gene lost 0 bases and the J gene lost 8 bases, with 16 bases spanning the gap. The CDR3 is 15 residues long. The chain's CDR3 is CASSQEKAGRAGYTF. Here the CDR3 DNA reads TGTGCCAGCAGCCAAGAGAAGGCAGGGAGGGCGGGCTACACCTTC.

A remark on this clone: Its ends do not fully match the called genes, so a read error is possible. This rearrangement joins TRBV5-1 to TRBJ1-1, with a tentative D call TRBD1 (6 bases). Germline CDR1 and CDR2: SGHRS and YFSETQ. CDR3 length: 15 amino acids. CDR3 sequence: CASSLAPGVKTEAFF. CDR3 DNA: TGCGCCAGCAGCTTGGCCCCAGGGGTGAAAACTGAAGCTTTCTTT.

This rearrangement joins TRBV15 to TRBJ1-1; D unclear. The ends were cut back, 0 bases at V and 5 bases at J, with 13 bases in the middle. CDR1 is LNHNV, CDR2 YYDKDF, per germline (reference sequence). The CDR3 consists of 15 residues. In DNA form, the CDR3 reads TGTGCCACCAGCAGAGAATGGGAGGGTTGGACTGAAGCTTTCTTT. Protein sequence: CATSREWEGWTEAFF.

The gene calls are TRBV29-1 and TRBJ2-2; 9 bases align to TRBD2. Germline CDR1 SQVTM, CDR2 ANQGSEA. Germline trimming cut 2 bases from V and 4 bases from J; bases unmatched to any gene: 2. The CDR3 extends over 14 amino acids. The CDR3 loop is CSVELLAGTGELFF. The CDR3 DNA follows: TGCAGCGTTGAACTACTAGCGGGCACCGGGGAGCTGTTTTTT.

The CDR3 spells CASSLGRADYGYTF. CDR3 nucleotides: TGTGCCAGCAGCTTAGGCAGGGCCGACTATGGCTACACCTTC. V usage is TRBV13 and J usage is TRBJ1-2; D possibly corresponds to TRBD1 (5 bases). Trimming took 0 bases from V and 3 from J, leaving 8 bases between them. This CDR3 spans 14 amino acids. The V gene's germline CDR1 is PRHDT and CDR2 FYEKMQ (reference sequence).

The chain combines TRBV18 with TRBJ1-1; no firm D call. Germline-derived CDR1 and CDR2 are KGHSH and LQKENI. V shed 10 bases and J shed 2 bases, with 14 bases lying between them. This CDR3 comprises 13 residues. CDR3 amino acids: CATTAGVNTEAFF. The CDR3 DNA reads TGTGCCACTACAGCCGGGGTTAACACTGAAGCTTTCTTT.

This clone was seen a single time. This chain uses TRBV9 with TRBJ1-2, with TRBD1 as a possible D gene (6 bases). The CDR3 is 16 amino acids. The V end was cut by 4 bases, the J end by 2 bases, with 18 bases between. Germline CDR1 reads SGDLS; CDR2 reads YYNGEE. In DNA form, the CDR3 reads TGTGCCAGCAGCACCCATTTACAGGGTTGGAACTATGGCTACACCTTC. Protein product: CASSTHLQGWNYGYTF.

The chain has TRBV5-1 and TRBJ1-2, with 7 bases that match TRBD1. Per germline, CDR1 SGHRS and CDR2 YFSETQ. Trimming cost V 0 bases and J 2 bases; bases outside gene matches: 4. CDR3 size: 15 residues. Here the CDR3 reads CASSLAGGGNYGYTF. In DNA, the CDR3 is TGCGCCAGCAGCTTGGCTGGAGGGGGCAACTATGGCTACACCTTC.

V gene TRBV18 combines with J gene TRBJ2-1, with a tentative D call TRBD1 (5 bases). The germline gives CDR1 KGHSH, CDR2 LQKENI. V lost 3 bases, J lost 0 bases, and 15 bases lay in between. This CDR3 is 17 amino acids long. The CDR3 DNA follows: TGTGCCAGCTCACCTACTCGGACACCGAGCTCCTACAATGAGCAGTTCTTC. Protein: CASSPTRTPSSYNEQFF.

The V gene is TRBV11-2, the J gene TRBJ2-3, with D perhaps TRBD1 (7 bases). Germline V gene sequence: CDR1 SGHAT, CDR2 FQNNGV. V shed 1 base and J shed 4 bases, with 9 bases lying between them. This CDR3 region has 14 residues. CDR3 residues: CASSLGGTADTQYF. DNA of the CDR3: TGTGCCAGCAGCTTAGGCGGGACAGCAGATACGCAGTATTTT. Full variable domain (remainder filled in from reference TRBV11-2 and TRBJ2-3): EAGVAQSPRYKIIEKRQSVAFWCNPISGHATLYWYQQILGQGPKLLIQFQNNGVVDDSQLPKDRFSAERLKGVDSTLKIQPAKLEDSAVYLCASSLGGTADTQYFGPGTRLTVL.